The rows below give T cell receptor beta chains drawn from one sample of a study of CD8 T cells in ankylosing spondylitis. TCRdb recomputed calls from the 5' RACE reads with MiXCR, one row per CDR3 protein. The sample has hundreds of thousands of distinct CDR3 sequences; roughly 18% are singletons. Specimen: blood, either unsorted or a sorted T cell fraction (not recorded which). All receptors derive from a male donor with ankylosing spondylitis. CDR3s include the opening cysteine and the closing phenylalanine or tryptophan. Each record gives: CDR3 protein, CDR3 DNA, D gene, V gene, J gene, clone size. The D gene is left open where the match is weak. Clone size, where shown, is once, few, many, or a class for clones that have expanded.

CDR3: CASSLQRRTSGNTGELFF; DNA: TGTGCCAGCAGCCTCCAGCGGAGGACTAGCGGAAACACCGGGGAGCTGTTTTTT; D: TRBD2; V: TRBV11-2; J: TRBJ2-2; size: NA
CDR3: CASSIEGGQPQHF; DNA: TGTGCCAGCAGCATCGAGGGGGGTCAGCCCCAGCATTTT; D: NA; V: TRBV3-1; J: TRBJ1-5; size: few
CDR3: CSARDGFVPRYGYTF; DNA: TGCAGTGCTAGAGATGGGTTTGTCCCCCGATATGGCTACACCTTC; D: NA; V: TRBV20-1; J: TRBJ1-2; size: NA
CDR3: CASSAKVGRGYEQYF; DNA: TGTGCCAGCAGCGCCAAGGTGGGACGAGGCTACGAGCAGTACTTC; D: NA; V: TRBV7-2; J: TRBJ2-7; size: NA
CDR3: CASSPGTGRREQYF; DNA: TGTGCCAGCAGCCCCGGGACAGGGCGTCGCGAGCAGTACTTC; D: TRBD1; V: TRBV6-1; J: TRBJ2-7; size: few
CDR3: CAISEGQTTDTQYF; DNA: TGTGCCATCAGTGAGGGACAGACCACAGATACGCAGTATTTT; D: NA; V: TRBV10-3; J: TRBJ2-3; size: many
CDR3: CASRGGQGTDTQYF; DNA: TGCGCCAGCCGCGGGGGCCAGGGGACAGATACGCAGTATTTT; D: NA; V: TRBV5-1; J: TRBJ2-3; size: NA
CDR3: CSARPRQGAVAEAFF; DNA: TGCAGTGCTAGACCTCGACAGGGGGCGGTCGCTGAAGCTTTCTTT; D: TRBD1; V: TRBV20-1; J: TRBJ1-1; size: few
CDR3: CASSLELSNSPLHF; DNA: TGTGCCAGCAGCTTGGAGCTTTCGAATTCACCCCTCCACTTT; D: NA; V: TRBV7-9; J: TRBJ1-6; size: NA
CDR3: CASSPSSDRAGYEQYF; DNA: TGTGCCAGCAGTCCCTCCTCGGACAGGGCTGGCTACGAGCAGTACTTC; D: TRBD1; V: TRBV28; J: TRBJ2-7; size: NA
CDR3: CASSQELLAGGYNEQFF; DNA: TGTGCCAGCAGCCAAGAACTACTAGCGGGGGGATACAATGAGCAGTTCTTC; D: TRBD2; V: TRBV3-1; J: TRBJ2-1; size: NA
CDR3: CASSFPERGRSIYEQYF; DNA: TGCGCCAGCAGCTTCCCCGAGCGGGGCAGATCTATCTACGAGCAGTACTTC; D: TRBD2; V: TRBV5-1; J: TRBJ2-7; size: few
CDR3: CASSLRADTNYGYTF; DNA: TGCGCCAGCAGCTTGAGAGCGGACACTAACTATGGCTACACCTTC; D: NA; V: TRBV5-1; J: TRBJ1-2; size: many
CDR3: CASSYRRGGGQSYGYTF; DNA: TGTGCCAGCAGTTACCGTCGAGGGGGGGGTCAGAGCTATGGCTACACCTTC; D: NA; V: TRBV6-5; J: TRBJ1-2; size: many
CDR3: CASRLPPGLAGGPTGELFF; DNA: TGTGCCAGCAGGCTACCTCCGGGACTAGCGGGGGGCCCCACCGGGGAGCTGTTTTTT; D: TRBD2; V: TRBV6-1; J: TRBJ2-2; size: NA
CDR3: CSPTGGFVPRNEQYF; DNA: TGCAGCCCAACGGGGGGTTTCGTCCCTCGGAACGAGCAGTACTTC; D: TRBD2; V: TRBV20-1; J: TRBJ2-7; size: NA
CDR3: CASSPRNRGTDTQYF; DNA: TGTGCCAGCAGCCCCCGGAATAGGGGAACAGATACGCAGTATTTT; D: NA; V: TRBV3-1; J: TRBJ2-3; size: few
CDR3: CASSKGDGTRGQETQYF; DNA: TGTGCCAGCAGCAAGGGGGATGGGACTAGAGGCCAAGAGACCCAGTACTTC; D: NA; V: TRBV21-1; J: TRBJ2-5; size: NA
CDR3: CASSHGGLAANTGELFF; DNA: TGTGCCAGCAGCCACGGTGGACTAGCGGCCAACACCGGGGAGCTGTTTTTT; D: TRBD2; V: TRBV7-2; J: TRBJ2-2; size: NA
CDR3: CSVREVAEAFF; DNA: TGCAGCGTGCGGGAAGTGGCTGAAGCTTTCTTT; D: NA; V: TRBV29-1; J: TRBJ1-1; size: many
CDR3: CAWSLDRTSSGANVLTF; DNA: TGTGCCTGGAGTCTGGACAGGACCTCCTCTGGGGCCAACGTCCTGACTTTC; D: TRBD1; V: TRBV30; J: TRBJ2-6; size: few
CDR3: CATSRDRDYEQYF; DNA: TGTGCCACCAGCAGAGATCGGGACTACGAGCAGTACTTC; D: NA; V: TRBV15; J: TRBJ2-7; size: NA
CDR3: CASSLGTVQETQYF; DNA: TGCGCCAGCAGCTTGGGTACGGTCCAAGAGACCCAGTACTTC; D: NA; V: TRBV5-1; J: TRBJ2-5; size: many
CDR3: CASSQGLVRYGYTF; DNA: TGTGCCAGCAGCCAAGGGTTGGTAAGATATGGCTACACCTTC; D: NA; V: TRBV3-1; J: TRBJ1-2; size: NA
CDR3: CASSVGGSGANVLTF; DNA: TGTGCCAGCAGTGTAGGGGGCTCTGGGGCCAACGTCCTGACTTTC; D: NA; V: TRBV12-3/TRBV12-4; J: TRBJ2-6; size: NA